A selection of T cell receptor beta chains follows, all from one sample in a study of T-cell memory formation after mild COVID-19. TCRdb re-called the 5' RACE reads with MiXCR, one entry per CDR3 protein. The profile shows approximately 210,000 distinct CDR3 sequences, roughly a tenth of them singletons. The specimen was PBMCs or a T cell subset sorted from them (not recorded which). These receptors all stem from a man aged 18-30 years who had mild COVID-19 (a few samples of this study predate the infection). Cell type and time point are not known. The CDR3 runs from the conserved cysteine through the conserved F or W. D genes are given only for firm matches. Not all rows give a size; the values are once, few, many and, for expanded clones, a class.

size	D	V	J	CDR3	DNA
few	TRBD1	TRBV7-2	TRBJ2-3	CASSSTGTGGSTDTQYF	TGTGCCAGCAGCTCTACCGGGACAGGGGGTAGCACAGATACGCAGTATTTT
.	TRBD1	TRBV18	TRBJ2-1	CASSPLKTGAYNEQFF	TGTGCCAGCTCACCATTGAAGACAGGGGCTTACAATGAGCAGTTCTTC
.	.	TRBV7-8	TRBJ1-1	CASSPIGLTLRTEAFF	TGTGCCAGCAGCCCCATTGGGCTAACCCTGAGAACTGAAGCTTTCTTT
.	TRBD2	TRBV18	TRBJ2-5	CASSPQRLAGKETQYF	TGTGCCAGCTCACCGCAGCGACTAGCGGGGAAAGAGACCCAGTACTTC
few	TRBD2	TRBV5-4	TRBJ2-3	CASTQRGSTDTQYF	TGTGCCAGCACCCAGCGGGGGAGCACAGATACGCAGTATTTT
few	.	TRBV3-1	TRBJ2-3	CASSQGLFTDTQYF	TGTGCCAGCAGCCAAGGACTATTCACAGATACGCAGTATTTT
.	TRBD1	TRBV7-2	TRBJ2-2	CASSLSRDRKLFF	TGTGCCAGCAGCTTATCCCGGGACAGAAAGTTGTTTTTT
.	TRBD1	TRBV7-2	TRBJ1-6	CASGQGPTNSPLHF	TGTGCCAGCGGACAGGGCCCTACCAATTCACCCCTCCACTTT
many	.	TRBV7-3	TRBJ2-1	CASSRAGTDRNEQFF	TGTGCCAGCAGCCGCGCCGGGACGGATAGGAATGAGCAGTTCTTC
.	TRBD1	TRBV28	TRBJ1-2	CASSLGPGQGNGYTF	TGTGCCAGCAGTTTAGGGCCCGGACAGGGGAATGGCTACACCTTC
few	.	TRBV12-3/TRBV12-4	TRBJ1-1	CASSFSSFGTEAFF	TGTGCCAGCAGTTTTTCGTCGTTCGGCACTGAAGCTTTCTTT
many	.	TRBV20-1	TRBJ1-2	CSARTGKGVLGYTF	TGCAGTGCTAGGACGGGAAAGGGGGTGTTAGGCTACACCTTC
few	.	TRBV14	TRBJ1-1	CASSQRYMNTEAFF	TGTGCCAGCAGCCAAAGATACATGAACACTGAAGCTTTCTTT
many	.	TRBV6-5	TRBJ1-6	CASSYSASWGGSPLHF	TGTGCCAGCAGTTACTCGGCCAGCTGGGGTGGTTCACCCCTCCACTTT
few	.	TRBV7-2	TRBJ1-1	CASSPRQGDGNTEAFF	TGTGCCAGCAGCCCCCGACAAGGGGATGGGAACACTGAAGCTTTCTTT
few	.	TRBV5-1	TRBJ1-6	CASSFGGQNSPLHF	TGCGCCAGCAGCTTTGGGGGACAAAATTCACCCCTCCACTTT
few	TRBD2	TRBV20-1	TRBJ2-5	CSAPSGGGRQETQYF	TGCAGTGCCCCCAGTGGCGGGGGTAGACAAGAGACCCAGTACTTC
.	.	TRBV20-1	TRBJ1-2	CSAPNYGYTF	TGCAGTGCTCCGAACTATGGCTACACCTTC
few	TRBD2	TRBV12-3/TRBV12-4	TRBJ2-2	CASSPPGLVNTGELFF	TGTGCCAGCAGTCCGCCGGGACTAGTCAACACCGGGGAGCTGTTTTTT
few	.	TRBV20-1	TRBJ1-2	CSARVLKNYGYTF	TGCAGTGCAAGGGTGCTTAAGAACTATGGCTACACCTTC